This entry is about one T cell receptor beta chain. Every one of the patients relapsed after autologous stem cell transplantation (brentuximab vedotin exposure was variable). This CDR3 has 18 residues. CDR1 is WNHNN and CDR2 is SYGVQD in the germline V gene (reference sequence). V lost 3 bases and J 1 base, leaving 22 bases between the germline ends. The data stem from a study of PD-1 blockade in classical Hodgkin lymphoma. The table came from immunoSEQ multiplex PCR; TCRdb's copy has only in-frame clones and leaves some out. Of approximately 19,000 clones listed, 75% to 85% are singletons. The sample consisted of peripheral blood mononuclear cells (PBMCs), taken before the second cycle of nivolumab. The TCR originated in a human donor with classical Hodgkin lymphoma. The chain employs TRBV10-1 and TRBJ2-7; maybe TRBD1 (6 bases). The CDR3 sequence is CASSDMRREWGHSYEQYF. CDR3 DNA: TGCGCCAGCAGTGATATGAGGAGAGAATGGGGACATTCCTACGAGCAGTACTTC.